These T cell receptor beta chains were read from a single sample in a study of blood T cell repertoires in COVID-19. Profiled with immunoSEQ multiplex PCR; TCRdb holds only in-frame clones, not every one. Here the sample spans approximately 32,000 clones, about 86% being singletons. The specimen was peripheral blood. The source is a woman in her seventies with active COVID-19. CDR3s include the opening cysteine and the closing phenylalanine or tryptophan. The D gene is left open where the match is weak. Part of the rows lack a size; the others show once, few, many or a class for expanded clones.

V: TRBV19
D: .
J: TRBJ1-1
size: .
DNA: TGTGCCAGTAAAAGACAAATTGGGAACACTGAAGCTTTCTTT
CDR3: CASKRQIGNTEAFF

V: TRBV7-9
D: TRBD2
J: TRBJ2-1
size: few
DNA: TGTGCCAGCAGCTCTTGGACTAGCGGGGACAATGAGCAGTTCTTC
CDR3: CASSSWTSGDNEQFF

V: TRBV11-2
D: TRBD2
J: TRBJ2-1
size: .
DNA: TGTGCCAGCAGCTCGACTAGCGGGGGGATCCAGTTCTTC
CDR3: CASSSTSGGIQFF

V: TRBV7-6
D: .
J: TRBJ1-2
size: .
DNA: TGTGCCAGCAGCTTAGCAGTCCTGGGCTCCGGATCGGACTATGGCTACACCTTC
CDR3: CASSLAVLGSGSDYGYTF

V: TRBV5-6
D: TRBD2
J: TRBJ2-3
size: once
DNA: TGTGCCAGCACCCCTCGGGGGGGCAGTGGAGATACGCAGTATTTT
CDR3: CASTPRGGSGDTQYF

V: TRBV7-9
D: .
J: TRBJ1-1
size: .
DNA: TGTGCCAGCAGCTTTTCGACACCGAACACTGAAGCTTTCTTT
CDR3: CASSFSTPNTEAFF

V: TRBV5-1
D: TRBD1
J: TRBJ1-1
size: .
DNA: TGCGCCAGCAGCCGTGGACAGGCCATGAACACTGAAGCTTTCTTT
CDR3: CASSRGQAMNTEAFF

V: TRBV11-2
D: .
J: TRBJ2-3
size: .
DNA: TGTGCCAGCAGCTTAGGGACTAGCACAGATACGCAGTATTTT
CDR3: CASSLGTSTDTQYF

V: TRBV7-2
D: TRBD1
J: TRBJ1-4
size: .
DNA: TGTGCCAGCAGCCAGGGGGCGGGTAATGAAAAACTGTTTTTT
CDR3: CASSQGAGNEKLFF

V: TRBV12-5
D: TRBD2
J: TRBJ2-2
size: once
DNA: TGTGCTAGTGGTTTGGCGTCGACTAGCGGGGGGGCGACCGGGGAGCTGTTTTTT
CDR3: CASGLASTSGGATGELFF

V: TRBV5-4
D: .
J: TRBJ2-3
size: few
DNA: TGTGCCAGCAGCCGGACTCTGGAGCGGGATACGCAGTATTTT
CDR3: CASSRTLERDTQYF

V: TRBV11-2
D: TRBD1
J: TRBJ2-3
size: .
DNA: TGTGCCAGCAGCCCGACCGGGACAGTAACGGGGCCTAGCACAGATACGCAGTATTTT
CDR3: CASSPTGTVTGPSTDTQYF

V: TRBV28
D: TRBD2
J: TRBJ2-1
size: .
DNA: TGTGCCAGCAGGGGTGGCCAGAGGCTAGCGGTCTACAATGAGCAGTTCTTC
CDR3: CASRGGQRLAVYNEQFF

V: TRBV5-4
D: TRBD2
J: TRBJ2-1
size: once
DNA: TGTGCCAGCAGCCCCGTTAGCGGGTCGAGCTCCTACAATGAGCAGTTCTTC
CDR3: CASSPVSGSSSYNEQFF

V: TRBV6-5
D: .
J: TRBJ2-3
size: .
DNA: TGTGCCAGCACCGAGGGTACGGGCCTCACAGATACGCAGTATTTT
CDR3: CASTEGTGLTDTQYF

V: TRBV5-6
D: TRBD1
J: TRBJ1-1
size: .
DNA: TGTGCCAGCAGCACACAGGGGGCGAGGACTGAAGCTTTCTTT
CDR3: CASSTQGARTEAFF

V: TRBV5-4
D: .
J: TRBJ2-3
size: .
DNA: TGTGCCAGCAGCCTGGGAGGTCAAGATACGCAGTATTTT
CDR3: CASSLGGQDTQYF

V: TRBV5-1
D: .
J: TRBJ2-1
size: .
DNA: TGCGCCAGCAGCCCCTCTAGCCATTCGCAAAGCTACAATGAGCAGTTCTTC
CDR3: CASSPSSHSQSYNEQFF

V: TRBV30
D: TRBD1
J: TRBJ2-7
size: .
DNA: TGTGCCTGGAGCACCGGGACAGGGGACTACGAGCAGTACTTC
CDR3: CAWSTGTGDYEQYF

V: TRBV3-1/TRBV3-2
D: TRBD2
J: TRBJ2-1
size: .
DNA: TGTGCCAGCAGCCCAGGACTAGCGGGGGGGAATGAGCAGTTCTTC
CDR3: CASSPGLAGGNEQFF

V: TRBV4-3
D: TRBD1
J: TRBJ1-1
size: .
DNA: TGCGCCAGCAGCCCGACAGGGAACGATGGAGAAGCTTTCTTT
CDR3: CASSPTGNDGEAFF

V: TRBV4-3
D: TRBD1
J: TRBJ2-1
size: .
DNA: TGCGCCAGCAGCCAAGAATATATGGCAGGGGGAAATGAGCAGTTCTTC
CDR3: CASSQEYMAGGNEQFF

V: TRBV30
D: TRBD1
J: TRBJ1-2
size: .
DNA: TGTGCCTGGAGTACTGGGACAGGACCCTATGGCTACACCTTC
CDR3: CAWSTGTGPYGYTF

V: TRBV7-8
D: .
J: TRBJ2-1
size: .
DNA: TGTGCCAGCAGCTTACGTCAGGGGCAGAACAGAGGGGAGCAGTTCTTC
CDR3: CASSLRQGQNRGEQFF

V: TRBV24-1
D: .
J: TRBJ2-5
size: .
DNA: TGTGCCACCAGTGAAAACAGGGAGACCCAGTACTTC
CDR3: CATSENRETQYF

V: TRBV13
D: .
J: TRBJ2-3
size: .
DNA: TGTGCCAGCAGATTAGGATTGGTTAGTACGCAGTATTTT
CDR3: CASRLGLVSTQYF

V: TRBV5-1
D: TRBD1
J: TRBJ2-3
size: once
DNA: TGCGCCAGCAGCCTACAGGGGGCCCCCACAGATACGCAGTATTTT
CDR3: CASSLQGAPTDTQYF

V: TRBV6-6
D: TRBD1
J: TRBJ1-2
size: few
DNA: TGTGCCAGCAGTGGACAGGGGTCCTATGGCTACACCTTC
CDR3: CASSGQGSYGYTF

V: TRBV7-9
D: TRBD2
J: TRBJ2-1
size: .
DNA: TGTGCCAGCAGCTTAGAGGGCGGGGGGGCCCTTGAGCAGTTCTTC
CDR3: CASSLEGGGALEQFF

V: TRBV4-2
D: .
J: TRBJ2-5
size: .
DNA: TGTGCCAGCAGCCAAGATCCCGACAAGACCCAGTACTTC
CDR3: CASSQDPDKTQYF

V: TRBV7-9
D: .
J: TRBJ2-3
size: .
DNA: TGTGCCAGCAGCTTATCCCCAGCGGCTAGCACAGATACGCAGTATTTT
CDR3: CASSLSPAASTDTQYF

V: TRBV13
D: .
J: TRBJ1-1
size: .
DNA: TGTGCCAGCACCCCGGGGAACACTGAAGCTTTCTTT
CDR3: CASTPGNTEAFF